Listed below are T cell receptor beta chains from one sample, sequenced in a study of shared clonotypes between healthy human individuals. Generated by immunoSEQ multiplex PCR, the TCRdb table keeps only in-frame clones and is missing some. The table lists approximately 2.1 million clones, more than 85% of them singletons. The sample consisted of naive CD4+ T cells from PBMCs. The origin of the receptors is a man younger than 35 in good health. Some clones in this sample may be carry-over from other donors' samples. Each CDR3 is given with its conserved first and last residue. Some rows mark clone size as missing; the rest say once, few, many or name a class of expanded clone.

V: TRBV28
J: TRBJ1-5
size: -
CDR3: CASRGVSNQPQHF

V: TRBV6-6
J: TRBJ2-1
size: -
CDR3: CASSIIRGVDEQFF

V: TRBV7-2
J: TRBJ1-5
size: -
CDR3: CASSTSRDNQPQHF

V: TRBV29-1
J: TRBJ1-1
size: -
CDR3: CSVEVRAAVTEAFF

V: TRBV5-4
J: TRBJ2-5
size: once
CDR3: CASSSQPAEETQYF

V: TRBV19
J: TRBJ1-5
size: -
CDR3: CASRTPGGGPQHF

V: TRBV9
J: TRBJ2-5
size: once
CDR3: CASSYREGGGETQYF

V: TRBV25-1
J: TRBJ1-5
size: few
CDR3: CASSSRAEGQPQHF

V: TRBV7-8
J: TRBJ2-5
size: -
CDR3: CASSSLTGTGGVVETQYF

V: TRBV2
J: TRBJ1-2
size: -
CDR3: CASSERVSDYGYTF

V: TRBV6-5
J: TRBJ2-4
size: -
CDR3: CASRGSLAKNIQYF